The clone carrying this T cell receptor beta chain was counted only a few times. Its cognate antigen is unknown. Sequencing relied on a cDNA template that was reverse transcribed from extracted RNA. Some clones are missing from TCRdb's copy, which holds only in-frame ones; the method was immunoSEQ multiplex PCR. The repertoire holds approximately 210,000 clones, with 60% as singletons. V lost 4 bases to trimming and J lost 4 bases, with 8 bases between them. This CDR3 spans 13 amino acids. Germline V lookup: CDR1 SNHLY, CDR2 FYNNEI. This sample stems from a study of CD8+ T cells in alopecia areata. General observations from the study: Scalp lesions, especially in alopecia totalis/universalis, had higher clonality than normal scalp. TCR sharing across patients was less clear than in mice, possibly HLA-related. Scalp and blood retained many expanded lesional clones during tofacitinib. Because of a solitary nonresponder, the connection of baseline CD8+ expansion to response stays uncertain.

This sample's treatment: oral pan-JAK inhibitor, 5-10 mg twice daily. The source of this sequence is a human donor with alopecia areata. Sequencing used CD4+ T cells sorted from blood, obtained at week 4, from a patient treated with tofacitinib. V usage is TRBV2 and J usage is TRBJ1-5, with D possibly being TRBD1 (6 bases). CDR3 region: CASSVQGNQPQHF. CDR3 DNA: TGTGCCAGCAGTGTTCAGGGGAATCAGCCCCAGCATTTT.